This T cell receptor (beta chain) comes out of a study of Ad26.COV2.S vaccination and SARS-CoV-2 variants (dated by TCRdb to about 2021). Broadly, across the study: Vaccine-arm donors were drawn from COV1001, a multicentre, randomized, double-blind, placebo-controlled phase I-IIa trial of Ad26.COV2.S in healthy adults. Ad26.COV2.S was given intramuscularly at 5x10^10 or 1x10^11 viral particles, as a single shot or as two shots 56 days apart. The specificity and breadth of SARS-CoV-2-reactive T cell receptors after Ad26.COV2.S vaccination were assessed by TCRbeta repertoire sequencing. The TCR-sequenced set comprised about 32 samples: about 19 Ad26.COV2.S vaccine recipients, 5 placebo recipients and 8 SARS-CoV-2 convalescent individuals. Trial participants were randomized into five groups of five: low-dose or high-dose Ad26.COV2.S given once or twice, or placebo on both occasions. Throughout the experiments and outcome assessment, investigators stayed blinded to trial group allocation.

Study-wide conclusions, independent of this receptor: Non-spike TCR breadth was comparable between vaccine and placebo recipients, consistent with the vaccine containing only spike. Comparing responses between vaccine doses or regimens was not something the study was powered to do. The authors noted that the TCR breadth and depth analyses may have underestimated total T cell responses. Ad26.COV2.S recipients had higher spike-specific TCR breadth than placebo recipients (P = 0.0014). After vaccination, substantial breadth of spike-specific CD8+ and CD4+ T cell responses was reported.

The treatment or condition label, as the study defines it: about 20 received Ad26.COV2.S at low or high dose, single or two shots; a few received placebo; per-sample allocation not given. For vaccine and placebo recipients, the sequenced repertoires came from samples collected on day 63 after the first injection. Cohort 1b enrolled around 24 adults aged 18-55 years at a single site in Boston, USA, between 29 July and 7 August 2020. As a vaccine, Ad26.COV2.S was a replication-incompetent adenovirus type 26 vector that expressed a prefusion-stabilized SARS-CoV-2 spike protein derived from the original Wuhan strain. In the case of this clone: It has no known antigen specificity. There are no base qualities to consult, and no much larger clone falls within one base.

TCRbeta CDR3 regions were sequenced with the immunoSEQ Assay. After extraction, genomic DNA underwent amplification by bias-controlled multiplex PCR, followed by high-throughput sequencing. The paper's processing steps were these. To quantify the absolute abundance of each unique TCRbeta CDR3 region, sequences were collapsed and filtered. Usable DNA was measured by amplifying reference genes present in all nucleated cells, and TCRbeta template counts were normalized to that usable DNA to estimate T cell fraction. Repertoire TCRs were annotated as SARS-CoV-2-specific when V gene, CDR3 amino acid sequence and J gene were exactly matched to a known reactive TCR set. The reference SARS-CoV-2 TCR set was derived from MIRA and filtered for enrichment in COVID-19-positive ImmuneCODE repertoires, a step that removed public or cross-reactive TCRs. Based on the MIRA antigens, annotated TCRs were further analysed at the level of specific ORF or position within ORF. Breadth was defined as the number of annotated unique rearrangements divided by the total number of unique productive rearrangements, and depth was defined as the summed frequency of the annotated unique rearrangements. TCR breadth was compared between groups using two-sided Wilcoxon rank-sum tests. Entries here come from immuneACCESS through TCRdb and include only in-frame sequences with V and J called. Some clones fail to appear in such tables; in the studies checked, an unresolved V gene covers under half of the shortfall, and the cause of the remainder is unknown. Clone size and the V and J calls come from that table; the DNA yielded D and trimming. Across this sample there are 380,000 or so clones, with 83% seen only once. The top ten constitute 7.4% of the sample.

CDR1 SGHTS and CDR2 YDEGEE are derived from the germline V gene. The trim is 2 bases for V and 7 bases for J, with a gap of 17 bases between the germline ends. Reading from cysteine to phenylalanine, the CDR3 counts 15 amino acids. The kept DNA is CDR3 alone, 45 bases in frame from the first base. This sample comprised peripheral blood, obtained in a trial of Ad26.COV2.S vaccine versus placebo. This clonotype was obtained from a person between 18 and 60 years old who received the Ad26.COV2.S COVID-19 vaccine or a placebo. The sequence joins TRBV5-8 to TRBJ2-3; D gene: possibly TRBD2, on 5 matching bases. The encoded CDR3 is CASSFRLASGNTQYF. The nucleotide sequence is given as TGTGCCAGCAGCTTTCGGCTAGCCTCGGGGAATACGCAGTATTTT.